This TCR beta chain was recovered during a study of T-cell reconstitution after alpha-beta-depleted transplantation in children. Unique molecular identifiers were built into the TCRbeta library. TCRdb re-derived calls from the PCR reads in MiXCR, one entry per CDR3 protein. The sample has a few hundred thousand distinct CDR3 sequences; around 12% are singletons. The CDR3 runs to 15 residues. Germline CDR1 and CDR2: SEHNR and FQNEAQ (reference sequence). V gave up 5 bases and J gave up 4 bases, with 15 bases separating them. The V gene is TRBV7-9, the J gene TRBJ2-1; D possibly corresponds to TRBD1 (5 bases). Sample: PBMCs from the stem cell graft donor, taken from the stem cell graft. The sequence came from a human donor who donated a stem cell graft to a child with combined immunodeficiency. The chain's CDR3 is CASSTTVSPYNEQFF. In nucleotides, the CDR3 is TGTGCCAGCAGCACGACAGTCTCCCCTTACAATGAGCAGTTCTTC.